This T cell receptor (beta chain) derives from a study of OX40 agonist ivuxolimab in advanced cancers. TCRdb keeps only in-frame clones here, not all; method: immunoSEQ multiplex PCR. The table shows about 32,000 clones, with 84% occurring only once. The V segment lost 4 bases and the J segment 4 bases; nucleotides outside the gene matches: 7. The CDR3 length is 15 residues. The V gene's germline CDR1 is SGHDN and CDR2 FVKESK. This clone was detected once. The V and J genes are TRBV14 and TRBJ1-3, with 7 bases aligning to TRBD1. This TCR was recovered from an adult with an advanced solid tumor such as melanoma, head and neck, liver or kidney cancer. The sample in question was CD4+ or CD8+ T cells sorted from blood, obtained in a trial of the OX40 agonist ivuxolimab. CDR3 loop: CASSPTGTAGNTIYF. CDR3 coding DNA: TGTGCCAGCAGCCCAACGGGGACAGCCGGAAACACCATATATTTT.